This T cell receptor (beta chain) was identified in a study of T cell repertoires in cytomegalovirus infection. MiXCR, run by TCRdb on the reads, gives a single entry per CDR3 protein. Of about 740,000 distinct CDR3 sequences in the sample, 35% were seen once. Germline assignment: CDR1 MGHRA and CDR2 YSYEKL. The CDR3 spans 14 residues. V lost 2 bases to trimming and J lost 11 bases, with 13 bases between them. The sequenced material came from PBMCs. The rearrangement joins TRBV4-1 to TRBJ1-6; tentatively, D is TRBD1 (5 bases). This clonotype was sampled from a human donor in good health (CMV status not recorded). Some clones in this sample may be carry-over from other donors' samples. CDR3 sequence: CASSQKGVGTPLHF. CDR3 DNA sequence: TGCGCCAGCAGCCAAAAAGGGGTAGGGACACCCCTCCACTTT.